The entry that follows covers one T cell receptor (beta chain) sequence. The CDR3 runs to 13 residues. Losses at the gene ends were 10 bases for V and 10 bases for J; bases not matched to a gene: 11. Germline V gene lookup returns CDR1 MNHEY and CDR2 SVGAGI. This specimen comes from a study of blood T cell repertoires in COVID-19. Across the study: Samples taken during acute and convalescent COVID-19 were collected in the United States, Italy and Spain. PBMCs, B-cell-depleted T cells, or T cells provided the cDNA or gDNA that made up the material.

Authors' data handling: Cell counts per sample came from amplifying reference gene primers. Sequencing was performed with immunoSEQ multiplex PCR; in TCRdb, only in-frame clones are kept and a portion is missing. That table furnishes V, J and clone size, whereas the DNA furnished D and trimming. The sample holds roughly 150,000 clones, 85% to 90% seen once. Sample: peripheral blood. The V call is TRBV6-5, the J call TRBJ1-5; 9 positions match TRBD1. The clonotype comes from an elderly woman with acute or convalescent COVID-19. CDR3 nucleotide sequence: TGTGCCACCGGACAGGGGTGGGAAGGACCCCAGCATTTT. Its translation: CATGQGWEGPQHF.